The next 22 T cell receptor beta chains were all read from a single sample in a study of neoadjuvant anti-PD-1 for oral cavity cancer. TCRdb's copy holds only in-frame clones and misses some; the assay was immunoSEQ multiplex PCR. This sample has about 15,000 clones; 70% to 80% occur once, and the top ten carry roughly 3.3%. The sample was PBMCs, taken before nivolumab (anti-PD-1) treatment. The receptors come from a person aged 40 to 85 with oral cavity squamous cell carcinoma.

V gene TRBV19 combines with J gene TRBJ2-1; perhaps TRBD2 as D (6 bases). The germline CDR1 and CDR2 sequences are LNHDA and SQIVND (reference sequence). The CDR3 consists of 14 residues. With 6 bases removed from V and 5 bases from J, the gap between germline ends came to 14 bases. The CDR3 DNA reads TGTGCCAGTAGATTGATAGGAGGGGACAATGAGCAGTTCTTC. Translated, it gives CASRLIGGDNEQFF.

The chain is built from TRBV7-3 and TRBJ1-1; D is unresolved. The CDR3 covers 15 residues. The V end lost 5 bases, the J end lost 6 bases, and 19 bases lay between the germline ends. Germline loops: CDR1 SGHTA, CDR2 FQGTGA. The CDR3, as DNA: TGTGCCAGCAGCCAAACCGGCGGGGTGATGGCTGAAGCTTTCTTT. Its translation is CASSQTGGVMAEAFF.

V gene TRBV4-1 combines with J gene TRBJ1-5; possible D gene TRBD1, 5 bases. The CDR3 extends over 17 amino acids. Germline CDR1 MGHRA, CDR2 YSYEKL. Trimming removed 0 bases from V and 0 bases from J, with 12 bases in between. CDR3 nucleotide sequence: TGCGCCAGCAGCCAAGACAGGGATAGGTATAGCAATCAGCCCCAGCATTTT. It codes for CASSQDRDRYSNQPQHF.

This chain connects TRBV6-6 to TRBJ2-5; D gene uncertain. Germline CDR1 reads MNHNY; CDR2 reads SVGAGI (reference sequence). V was cut by 7 bases and J by 5 bases, with 11 bases left in between. CDR3 length: 12 amino acids. This CDR3 is CASTHSRETQYF. CDR3 DNA sequence: TGTGCCAGCACCCACTCGCGGGAGACCCAGTACTTC.

This clone was detected only a few times. The genes are TRBV30 and TRBJ1-2; D remains ambiguous. The CDR3 runs to 13 residues. Germline values: CDR1 GTSNPN, CDR2 SVGIG (reference sequence). With 0 bases removed from V and 4 bases from J, the gap between germline ends came to 9 bases. As DNA, the CDR3 is TGTGCCTGGAGTGTACAGACCAGCTATGGCTACACCTTC. Translation: CAWSVQTSYGYTF.

This sequence joins TRBV6-1 and TRBJ1-5, with TRBD1 matching 9 bases. CDR1 is MNHNS and CDR2 is SASEGT in the germline V gene. This CDR3 has 15 amino acids. V shed 8 bases and J 6 bases; nucleotides not matched to a gene: 11. The CDR3 loop is CASAGTGFSVQPQHF. The DNA of the CDR3 is TGTGCCAGCGCCGGGACAGGGTTTTCGGTTCAGCCCCAGCATTTT.

This clone was seen only a few times. The chain joins TRBV6-1 to TRBJ1-1, with D perhaps matching TRBD1 (5 bases). The CDR3 length is 14 residues. Trimming took 4 bases from V and 2 from J, leaving 11 bases between them. The V gene's germline CDR1 is MNHNS and CDR2 SASEGT. CDR3 sequence reads: CASSVWQGNTEAFF. The CDR3 DNA reads as TGTGCCAGCAGTGTCTGGCAGGGAAACACTGAAGCTTTCTTT.

CDR3 sequence reads: CASSHVGHEQYF. CDR3 nucleotides: TGCGCCAGCAGTCACGTGGGGCACGAGCAGTACTTC. This chain connects TRBV23-1 to TRBJ2-7; a possible D gene is TRBD1 (5 bases). TRBV23-1 is an open reading frame, and its role is uncertain. Trimming cost V 3 bases and J 5 bases, with 8 bases left between them. This CDR3 is 12 amino acids long.

The chain joins TRBV30 to TRBJ1-5; D call uncertain. Germline V lookup: CDR1 GTSNPN, CDR2 SVGIG (reference sequence). V was cut by 0 bases and J by 6 bases, with 12 bases left in between. The CDR3 sequence is 14 residues long. The CDR3 DNA reads TGTGCCTGGAGTGTACTATCTGGGATTCAGCCCCAGCATTTT. Its protein is CAWSVLSGIQPQHF. The full variable domain, with the rest looked up from reference TRBV30 and TRBJ1-5, is SQTIHQWPATLVQPVGSPLSLECTVEGTSNPNLYWYRQAAGRGLQLLFYSVGIGQISSEVPQNLSASRPQDRQFILSSKKLLLSDSGFYLCAWSVLSGIQPQHFGDGTRLSIL.

The chain joins TRBV4-1 to TRBJ1-2; TRBD1 might be the D (6 bases). Germline V gives CDR1 MGHRA, CDR2 YSYEKL. V was cut by 6 bases and J by 0 bases, with 11 bases left in between. This CDR3 has 14 residues. As DNA, the CDR3 is TGCGCCAGCAGGCAGGACAGCCCTAACTATGGCTACACCTTC. Its protein is CASRQDSPNYGYTF.

The chain carries TRBV4-1 and TRBJ2-1, with TRBD2 matching 9 bases. This CDR3 contains 17 residues. The V gene end was trimmed by 6 bases and the J gene end by 4 bases; junction bases not matched to a gene: 13. The germline V gene encodes CDR1 MGHRA and CDR2 YSYEKL. CDR3 region: CASRESSGAGGYNEQFF. The CDR3 DNA sequence: TGCGCCAGCAGGGAGAGTAGCGGGGCGGGGGGGTACAATGAGCAGTTCTTC.

The CDR3 DNA sequence: TGTGCCAGCAGCTTCGGACTAGTTTATGTTGAGCAGTTCTTC. It translates to CASSFGLVYVEQFF. The chain links TRBV11-2 to TRBJ2-1; 7 bases agree with TRBD2. Germline trimming cut 3 bases from V and 9 bases from J; bases unmatched to any gene: 8. This CDR3 has 14 residues. Germline values: CDR1 SGHAT, CDR2 FQNNGV.

The V gene is TRBV11-2, the J gene TRBJ2-3; TRBD2 might be the D (6 bases). Trimming shortened V by 5 bases and J by 7 bases, and 7 bases separated the two germline ends. The germline V gene encodes CDR1 SGHAT and CDR2 FQNNGV. CDR3 length: 11 residues. The CDR3 here is CASSRGNTQYF. In DNA, the CDR3 is TGTGCCAGCAGCCGGGGGAATACGCAGTATTTT.

The chain uses TRBV7-8 and TRBJ2-1; 8 bases are shared with TRBD2. Germline CDR1 reads SGHVS; CDR2 reads FQNEAQ. The V and J ends lost 5 bases and 9 bases, in that order; junction bases with no gene match: 3. This CDR3 contains 12 residues. This CDR3 reads CASSKTSGEQFF. CDR3 nucleotides: TGTGCCAGCAGCAAAACTAGCGGTGAGCAGTTCTTC.

The rearrangement links TRBV7-8 to TRBJ1-5; the D is unclear. Trimming stripped 2 bases from V and 7 bases from J, with 12 bases between. CDR1 is SGHVS, CDR2 FQNEAQ, per germline. The length of the CDR3 is 14 residues. The CDR3 sequence is CASSLFEGRQPQHF. CDR3 coding DNA: TGTGCCAGCAGCTTATTCGAAGGAAGGCAGCCCCAGCATTTT.

J is TRBJ2-2 and V is TRBV2; D unclear. Germline CDR1 SNHLY, CDR2 FYNNEI. There are 13 residues in the CDR3. V was pared by 5 bases and J by 1 base, with 5 bases between. As DNA, the CDR3 is TGTGCCAGCAGTAAACAGAACACCGGGGAGCTGTTTTTT. Protein product: CASSKQNTGELFF.

The V and J genes are TRBV5-4 and TRBJ2-5; the D is unclear. Germline CDR1 reads SGHNT; CDR2 reads YYREEE (reference sequence). This CDR3 is built from 13 residues. Trimming took off 4 bases at V and 5 bases at J, with 12 bases between the two ends. The CDR3 coding sequence is TGTGCCAGCAGCACCCCTTTAGGGGAGACCCAGTACTTC. It translates to CASSTPLGETQYF.

J is TRBJ1-5 and V is TRBV2, with D hard to call. Germline lookup yields CDR1 SNHLY and CDR2 FYNNEI. The V end was cut by 6 bases, the J end by 6 bases, with 15 bases between. The CDR3 sequence is 14 residues long. Here the CDR3 reads CASSWVPWGQPQHF. The CDR3 nucleotides are TGTGCCAGCAGCTGGGTGCCGTGGGGTCAGCCCCAGCATTTT.

Here the CDR3 DNA reads TGCGCCAGCAGCCAAGGGACTAGCGGGACGAACACGCAGTACTTC. This sequence encodes CASSQGTSGTNTQYF. The rearrangement joins TRBV5-1 to TRBJ2-7; 13 bases map to TRBD2. The CDR3 is 15 amino acids. In germline, CDR1 is SGHRS, CDR2 YFSETQ. V shed 4 bases and J 9 bases; nucleotides not matched to a gene: 10.

This rearrangement joins TRBV6-6 to TRBJ2-1; D perhaps matches TRBD1 (5 bases). The CDR3 contains 13 residues. Germline V gene data show CDR1 as MNHNY and CDR2 as SVGAGI (reference sequence). The V end lost 6 bases, the J end lost 4 bases, and 10 bases lay between the germline ends. The CDR3 DNA reads as TGTGCCAGCAGCTTTACAGGATACAATGAGCAGTTCTTC. This gives the protein CASSFTGYNEQFF.

The chain employs TRBV4-1 and TRBJ2-6; D possibly uses TRBD1 or TRBD2 (5 bases each). The germline V gene has CDR1 MGHRA and CDR2 YSYEKL. The V gene lost 1 base and the J gene lost 4 bases, with 20 bases spanning the gap. This CDR3 is 19 amino acids long. For the CDR3, the DNA is TGCGCCAGCAGCCAAGTCCGGGACCTGGGACCGTTCGGGGCCAACGTCCTGACTTTC. Encoded protein: CASSQVRDLGPFGANVLTF.

The rearrangement links TRBV9 to TRBJ2-3; 10 positions agree with TRBD2. Germline values: CDR1 SGDLS, CDR2 YYNGEE. The CDR3 spans 18 residues. Losses at the gene ends were 0 bases for V and 5 bases for J; bases not matched to a gene: 12. CDR3 sequence reads: CASSVEDLAGVFGDTQYF. In nucleotides, the CDR3 is TGTGCCAGCAGCGTAGAGGATCTAGCGGGGGTCTTCGGAGATACGCAGTATTTT.